This T cell receptor (beta chain) is drawn from a study of metastatic and nonmetastatic thyroid tumors. Study in general: Repertoires of blood and of tissue (tumor or nodule) from malignant and benign thyroid patients were compared.

Nobody among the patients had been given any treatment before thyroid surgery. Per the original data handling: The authors used CDR3 differences across clinicopathological groups to build a distant-metastasis classifier for papillary thyroid cancer. Using MiXCR, TCRdb reanalyzed the PCR reads. The V and J calls here are based on TCRdb, not the publication. The sample includes over 10,000 clones, around a third of them seen just once. CDR1 and CDR2 from the germline V gene are DFQATT and SNEGSKA (reference sequence). V was pared by 1 base and J by 9 bases, with 11 bases of the junction left unmatched. The CDR3 runs to 15 residues.

The sequenced sample was tumor tissue. V usage is TRBV20-1 and J usage is TRBJ2-1; 8 bases align to TRBD2. The TCR sequence derives from a male donor with papillary thyroid cancer or a benign thyroid nodule (not recorded which). Some clones in this sample may be carry-over from other donors' samples. CDR3 loop: CSARVALAETGEQFF. The CDR3 coding sequence is TGCAGTGCTAGAGTGGCACTAGCGGAGACCGGTGAGCAGTTCTTC.